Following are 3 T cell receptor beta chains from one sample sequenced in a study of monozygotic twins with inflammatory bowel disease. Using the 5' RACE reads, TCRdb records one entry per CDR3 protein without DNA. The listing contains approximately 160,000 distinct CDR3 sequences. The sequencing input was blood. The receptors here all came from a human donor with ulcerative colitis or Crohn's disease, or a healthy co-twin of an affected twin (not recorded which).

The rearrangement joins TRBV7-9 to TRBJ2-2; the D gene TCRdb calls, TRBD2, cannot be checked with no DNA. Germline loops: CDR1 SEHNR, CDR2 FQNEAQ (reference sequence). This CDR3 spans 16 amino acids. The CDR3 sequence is CASSPLLAGDTGELFF.

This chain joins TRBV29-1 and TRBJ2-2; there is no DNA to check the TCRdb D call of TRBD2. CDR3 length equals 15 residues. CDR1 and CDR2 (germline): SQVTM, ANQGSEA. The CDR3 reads CAASGPALNTGELFF.

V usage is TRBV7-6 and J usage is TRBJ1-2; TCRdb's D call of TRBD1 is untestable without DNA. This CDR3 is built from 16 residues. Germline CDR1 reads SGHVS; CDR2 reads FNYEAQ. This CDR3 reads CASSPMGWDRGRGYTF.